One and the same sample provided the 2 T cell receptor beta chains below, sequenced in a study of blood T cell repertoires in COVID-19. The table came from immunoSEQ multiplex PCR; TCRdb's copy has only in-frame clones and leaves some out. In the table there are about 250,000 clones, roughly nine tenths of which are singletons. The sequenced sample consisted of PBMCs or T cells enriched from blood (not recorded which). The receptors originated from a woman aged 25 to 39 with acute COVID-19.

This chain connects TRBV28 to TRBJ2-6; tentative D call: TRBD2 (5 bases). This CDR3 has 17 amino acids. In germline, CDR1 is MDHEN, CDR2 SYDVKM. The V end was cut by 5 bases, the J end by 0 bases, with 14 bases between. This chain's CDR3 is CASSLRDFLSGANVLTF. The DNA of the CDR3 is TGTGCCAGCAGTCTACGGGATTTCCTCTCTGGGGCCAACGTCCTGACTTTC.

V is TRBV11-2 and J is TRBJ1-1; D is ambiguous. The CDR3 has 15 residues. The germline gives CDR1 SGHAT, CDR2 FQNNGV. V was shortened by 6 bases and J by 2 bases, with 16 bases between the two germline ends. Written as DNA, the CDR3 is TGTGCCAGCAGGAACGCTTGGGCTTCTAACACTGAAGCTTTCTTT. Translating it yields CASRNAWASNTEAFF.